This is a list of T cell receptor beta chains from one sample in a study of control samples from healthy donors and cancer patients. The assay was immunoSEQ multiplex PCR, and TCRdb's table has in-frame clones only and misses some. The table has 95,000 to 150,000 clones, more than 85% seen once. The sequenced sample consisted of blood. The origin of the receptors is a man younger than 30 in good health. The CDR3 runs from the conserved cysteine through the conserved F or W. Fields, in order: D gene, V gene, J gene, CDR3 protein. A D gene is named only where the DNA matches it firmly.

D: NA
V: TRBV7-9
J: TRBJ2-7
CDR3: CASRGTSEQYF

D: NA
V: TRBV7-3
J: TRBJ2-1
CDR3: CASSFGQQGNEQFF

D: TRBD2
V: TRBV7-3
J: TRBJ2-5
CDR3: CASSSSGRGQETQYF

D: NA
V: TRBV19
J: TRBJ1-4
CDR3: CASTPGQFFATNEKLFF

D: NA
V: TRBV5-6
J: TRBJ2-7
CDR3: CASSLSWAGVSSYEQYF

D: NA
V: TRBV19
J: TRBJ1-5
CDR3: CASSGSVLVLRNQPQHF

D: TRBD1
V: TRBV19
J: TRBJ2-7
CDR3: CASSTGTGEKKQYF

D: NA
V: TRBV2
J: TRBJ2-7
CDR3: CASSGSGQYEQYF

D: NA
V: TRBV11-2
J: TRBJ1-1
CDR3: CASSLFGATVLNTEAFF

D: NA
V: TRBV27
J: TRBJ2-7
CDR3: CASSLYLGDPYEQYF

D: NA
V: TRBV5-1
J: TRBJ2-1
CDR3: CASSLVAKSSYNEQFF

D: NA
V: TRBV6-5
J: TRBJ1-1
CDR3: CASSYAPGADTEAFF

D: NA
V: TRBV27
J: TRBJ2-1
CDR3: CASSLRPTQWPYNEQFF

D: NA
V: TRBV28
J: TRBJ1-1
CDR3: CASIYNTEAFF

D: NA
V: TRBV29-1
J: TRBJ1-3
CDR3: CSVGGGNTIYF

D: NA
V: TRBV11-3
J: TRBJ2-2
CDR3: CASSLGRLTGELFF

D: NA
V: TRBV6-2/TRBV6-3
J: TRBJ1-2
CDR3: CASSLIRESGYTF

D: TRBD2
V: TRBV10-3
J: TRBJ2-5
CDR3: CAISESTREGATQYF

D: NA
V: TRBV7-2
J: TRBJ2-7
CDR3: CASSFRSLIGGHEQYF

D: NA
V: TRBV7-3
J: TRBJ2-6
CDR3: CASSPGWAGANVLTF

D: TRBD1
V: TRBV15
J: TRBJ1-2
CDR3: CATSKRTGDGYTF

D: NA
V: TRBV12-3/TRBV12-4
J: TRBJ2-2
CDR3: CASTRSGELFF

D: NA
V: TRBV4-1
J: TRBJ2-7
CDR3: CASSHYNLQDNSYEQYF

D: NA
V: TRBV5-1
J: TRBJ1-1
CDR3: CASSWGARNKGNTEAFF

D: TRBD1
V: TRBV9
J: TRBJ1-2
CDR3: CASSQGETTFSSNYGYTF

D: TRBD2
V: TRBV6-2/TRBV6-3
J: TRBJ2-1
CDR3: CASSYGLAGSSYNEQFF

D: NA
V: TRBV5-1
J: TRBJ1-2
CDR3: CASSPWTANYGYTF

D: NA
V: TRBV5-1
J: TRBJ2-5
CDR3: CASHQNQETQYF

D: NA
V: TRBV19
J: TRBJ1-5
CDR3: CASSRKNQGNLNQPQHF

D: NA
V: TRBV20-1
J: TRBJ2-4
CDR3: CSASLPGLAKNIQYF

D: TRBD1
V: TRBV30
J: TRBJ1-2
CDR3: CAWSRTHRGTNYGYTF

D: TRBD1
V: TRBV30
J: TRBJ1-5
CDR3: CAWTRQGFGQPQHF

D: NA
V: TRBV5-6
J: TRBJ1-2
CDR3: CASSLDFRGGYGYTF

D: TRBD2
V: TRBV5-1
J: TRBJ2-7
CDR3: CASSFRTSGNEQYF

D: TRBD2
V: TRBV20-1
J: TRBJ2-3
CDR3: CSASAGEYTDTQYF

D: NA
V: TRBV19
J: TRBJ1-1
CDR3: CASSIGGLNTEAFF

D: TRBD1
V: TRBV27
J: TRBJ2-7
CDR3: CASSPGQGASEQYF